The 10 T cell receptor beta chains below were found in one sample sequenced in a study of T cells in Graves' hyperthyroidism and ophthalmopathy. RNA transcripts served as the template for amplifying TCR beta CDR3 regions. A set of HTBI primers served as the primers for a first-round RT-PCR of the TCR CDR3. TCRdb passed the multiplex PCR reads through MiXCR, listing each CDR3 protein once. The repertoire has more than 500,000 distinct CDR3 sequences, roughly 15% of them found once; the top ten carry more than 11%. Sequenced material: blood. These receptors were obtained from a woman in her thirties or forties with Graves' hyperthyroidism.

The V gene is TRBV30, the J gene TRBJ2-5, with no clear D. V was shortened by 3 bases and J by 1 base, with 9 bases between the two germline ends. Germline CDR1 and CDR2: GTSNPN and SVGIG (reference sequence). The CDR3 totals 13 residues. The CDR3 nucleotides read TGTGCCTGGAGAGGCAGAAGCCAAGAGACCCAGTACTTC. As protein: CAWRGRSQETQYF.

The sample holds many counts of this clonotype. The chain has TRBV2 and TRBJ2-1; D perhaps matches TRBD1 (6 bases). Germline loops: CDR1 SNHLY, CDR2 FYNNEI. V shed 4 bases and J shed 10 bases, with 11 bases lying between them. The CDR3 has 12 residues. CDR3 sequence: CASSGRGEEQFF. Written as DNA, the CDR3 is TGTGCCAGCAGTGGCAGGGGAGAGGAGCAGTTCTTC.

This clonotype was found many times. The genes are TRBV6-1 and TRBJ2-1; TRBD2 agrees at 10 bases. The germline V gene has CDR1 MNHNS and CDR2 SASEGT. CDR3 length equals 14 residues. J was trimmed by 8 bases and V by 6 bases; bases with no gene match: 7. Here the CDR3 DNA reads TGTGCCAGCAGACAAACTAGCGGGACATATGAGCAGTTCTTC. Amino acids: CASRQTSGTYEQFF.

This clonotype has only a few counts. At one end the junction does not follow the germline gene, possibly because of a read error. The V call is TRBV13, the J call TRBJ1-4, with unresolved D. Germline CDR1 and CDR2: PRHDT and FYEKMQ (reference sequence). CDR3 length equals 15 residues. The CDR3 region is CASSSRRATNEKLLF. DNA for the CDR3: TGTGCCAGCAGCTCCAGACGGGCAACTAATGAAAAACTGCTTTTT.

This clonotype has ten or more counts. The chain uses TRBV28 and TRBJ1-1, with D maybe TRBD1 (6 bases). Trimming left V 5 bases short and J 0 bases short, with 22 bases between. The V gene's germline CDR1 is MDHEN and CDR2 SYDVKM. The CDR3 has 18 residues. CDR3 sequence (DNA): TGTGCCAGCAGTCCCCCCCCCGGGTTCAGGGGCATGAACACTGAAGCTTTCTTT. It specifies CASSPPPGFRGMNTEAFF. The full variable domain, in which reference TRBV28 and TRBJ1-1 provide the parts outside the CDR3, is DVKVTQSSRYLVKRTGEKVFLECVQDMDHENMFWYRQDPGLGLRLIYFSYDVKMKEKGDIPEGYSVSREKKERFSLILESASTNQTSMYLCASSPPPGFRGMNTEAFFGQGTRLTVV.

This clonotype is a singleton in its sample. It may be a read error: a sequence one base away is much more abundant. The chain carries TRBV20-1 and TRBJ2-2; D may correspond to TRBD1 or TRBD2 (5 bases each). Germline CDR1 and CDR2: DFQATT and SNEGSKA (reference sequence). The CDR3 is 16 residues long. The CDR3 coding sequence is TGCAGTGCCAGACCAGGGACCCCCTCGAACGCCGGGGAGCTGTTTTTT. As protein: CSARPGTPSNAGELFF.

This clonotype has at least ten counts. J is TRBJ2-3 and V is TRBV12-5, with TRBD2 matching over 7 bases. Trimming took 4 bases from V and 2 from J; bases not matched to a gene: 9. This CDR3 has 16 residues. Germline V lookup: CDR1 LGHNT, CDR2 FRNRAP. The CDR3: CASGSPTGRITDTQYF. DNA for the CDR3: TGTGCTAGTGGTTCCCCGACCGGGAGGATCACAGATACGCAGTATTTT.

At least ten counts were recorded for this clonotype. The genes are TRBV30 and TRBJ1-6; D not resolved. The CDR3 covers 12 residues. The germline CDR1 and CDR2 sequences are GTSNPN and SVGIG (reference sequence). With 3 bases removed from V and 6 bases from J, the gap between germline ends came to 6 bases. This chain's CDR3 is CAWREGNSPLHF. As DNA, the CDR3 is TGTGCCTGGAGGGAGGGTAATTCACCCCTCCACTTT.

This chain connects TRBV5-1 to TRBJ1-3; the D is unclear. Germline V lookup: CDR1 SGHRS, CDR2 YFSETQ. Trimming took off 3 bases at V and 3 bases at J, with 10 bases between the two ends. This CDR3 is 14 amino acids long. CDR3 nucleotide sequence: TGCGCCAGCAGCTCTCCGAACTTTGGAAACACCATATATTTT. This codes for CASSSPNFGNTIYF.

This clonotype was seen ten or more times. The chain combines TRBV6-1 with TRBJ2-7, with 11 bases matching TRBD1. The V gene's germline CDR1 is MNHNS and CDR2 SASEGT. J was trimmed by 4 bases and V by 8 bases; bases with no gene match: 7. This CDR3 has 14 amino acids. Here the CDR3 DNA reads TGTGCCAGCCAAGGGACAGGGGGTTCGTACGAGCAGTACTTC. It encodes CASQGTGGSYEQYF.